This record concerns one T cell receptor (beta chain) sequence. These data come from a study of blood T cell repertoires in COVID-19. Study in general: In each case, the material was cDNA or gDNA derived from T cells, B-cell-depleted T cells, or PBMCs.

Here immunoSEQ multiplex PCR was the method, and the copy in TCRdb shows in-frame clones only, minus some. The sample yields about 170,000 clones, less than 90% seen once. The clonotype comes from a woman aged 50 to 65 who had recovered from COVID-19. Sequences were obtained from PBMCs or T cells enriched from blood (not recorded which).

For the CDR3, the DNA is TGTGCCAGCAGTTACCTATTCGAAAAACTGTTTTTT. Translated: CASSYLFEKLFF. The chain is built from TRBV6-5 and TRBJ1-4; D uncertain. The CDR3 has 12 residues. The germline V and J ends were trimmed by 2 bases and 8 bases, with 6 bases remaining between them. Germline CDR1 and CDR2: MNHEY and SVGAGI.